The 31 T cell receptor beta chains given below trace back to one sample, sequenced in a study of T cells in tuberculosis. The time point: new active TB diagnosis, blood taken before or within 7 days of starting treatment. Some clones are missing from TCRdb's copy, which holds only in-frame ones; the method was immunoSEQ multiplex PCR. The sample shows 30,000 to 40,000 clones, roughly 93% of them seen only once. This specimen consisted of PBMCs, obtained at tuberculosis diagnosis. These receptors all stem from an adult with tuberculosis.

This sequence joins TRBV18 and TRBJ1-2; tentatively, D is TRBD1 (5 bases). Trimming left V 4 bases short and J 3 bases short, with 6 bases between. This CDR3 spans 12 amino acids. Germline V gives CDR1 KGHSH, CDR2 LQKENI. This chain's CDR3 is CASSLGHYGYTF. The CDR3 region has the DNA TGTGCCAGCTCACTGGGGCACTATGGCTACACCTTC.

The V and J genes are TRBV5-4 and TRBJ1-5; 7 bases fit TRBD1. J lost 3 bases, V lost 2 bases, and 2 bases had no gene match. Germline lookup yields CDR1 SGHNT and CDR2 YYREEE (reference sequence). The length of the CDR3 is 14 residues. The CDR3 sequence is CASSLQGFNQPQHF. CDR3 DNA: TGTGCCAGCAGCTTACAGGGGTTCAATCAGCCCCAGCATTTT.

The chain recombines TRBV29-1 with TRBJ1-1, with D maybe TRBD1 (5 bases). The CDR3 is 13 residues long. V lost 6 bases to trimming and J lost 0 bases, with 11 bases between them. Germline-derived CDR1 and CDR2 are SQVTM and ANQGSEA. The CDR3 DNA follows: TGCAGCGTCCTCAGGGTGATGAACACTGAAGCTTTCTTT. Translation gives CSVLRVMNTEAFF.

CDR3 in amino acids: CASSHMGGASYNEQFF. CDR3 in DNA: TGTGCCAGCAGTCACATGGGGGGGGCTAGCTACAATGAGCAGTTCTTC. The genes are TRBV27 and TRBJ2-1, with D perhaps matching TRBD2 (7 bases). The V and J ends lost 5 bases and 3 bases respectively, with 17 bases between them. Germline values: CDR1 MNHEY, CDR2 SMNVEV (reference sequence). The CDR3 totals 16 residues.

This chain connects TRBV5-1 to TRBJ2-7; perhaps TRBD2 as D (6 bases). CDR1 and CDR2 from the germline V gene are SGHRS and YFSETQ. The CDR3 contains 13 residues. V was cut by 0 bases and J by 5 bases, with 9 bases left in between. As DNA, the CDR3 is TGCGCCAGCAGCTTGGTCAGGGAGGACGAGCAGTACTTC. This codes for CASSLVREDEQYF.

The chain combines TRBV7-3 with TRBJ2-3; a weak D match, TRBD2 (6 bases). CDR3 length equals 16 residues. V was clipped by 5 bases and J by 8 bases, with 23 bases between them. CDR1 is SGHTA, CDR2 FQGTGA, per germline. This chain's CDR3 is CASSTQSLAGGITQYF. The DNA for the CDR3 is TGTGCCAGCAGCACCCAATCCCTGGCCGGGGGAATTACGCAGTATTTT.

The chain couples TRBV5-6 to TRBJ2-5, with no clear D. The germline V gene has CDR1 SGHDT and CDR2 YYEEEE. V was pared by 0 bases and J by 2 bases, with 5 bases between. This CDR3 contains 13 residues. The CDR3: CASSLAVQETQYF. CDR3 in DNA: TGTGCCAGCAGCTTGGCGGTACAAGAGACCCAGTACTTC.

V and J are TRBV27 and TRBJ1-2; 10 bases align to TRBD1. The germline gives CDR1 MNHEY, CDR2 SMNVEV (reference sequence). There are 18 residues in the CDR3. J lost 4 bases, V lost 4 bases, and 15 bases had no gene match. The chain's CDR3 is CASSSSGTGVKVRYGYTF. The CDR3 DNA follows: TGTGCCAGCAGTTCGTCCGGGACAGGGGTGAAGGTTCGCTATGGCTACACCTTC.

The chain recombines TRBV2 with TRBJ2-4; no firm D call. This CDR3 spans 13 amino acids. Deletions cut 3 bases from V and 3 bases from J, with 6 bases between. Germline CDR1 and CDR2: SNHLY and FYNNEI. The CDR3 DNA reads TGTGCCAGCAGTGACGTCGGCAAAAACATTCAGTACTTC. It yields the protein CASSDVGKNIQYF.

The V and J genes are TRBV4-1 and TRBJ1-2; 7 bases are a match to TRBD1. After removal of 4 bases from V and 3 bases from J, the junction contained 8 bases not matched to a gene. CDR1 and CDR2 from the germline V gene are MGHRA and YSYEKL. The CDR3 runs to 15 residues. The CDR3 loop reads CASSPSGQGDYGYTF. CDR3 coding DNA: TGCGCCAGCAGCCCAAGTGGGCAGGGGGACTATGGCTACACCTTC.

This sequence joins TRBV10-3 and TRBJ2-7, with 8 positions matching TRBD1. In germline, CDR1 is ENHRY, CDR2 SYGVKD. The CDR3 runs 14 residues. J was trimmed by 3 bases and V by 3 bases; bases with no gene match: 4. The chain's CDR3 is CAISDGQGVYEQYF. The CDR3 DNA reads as TGTGCCATCAGTGACGGACAGGGTGTCTACGAGCAGTACTTC.

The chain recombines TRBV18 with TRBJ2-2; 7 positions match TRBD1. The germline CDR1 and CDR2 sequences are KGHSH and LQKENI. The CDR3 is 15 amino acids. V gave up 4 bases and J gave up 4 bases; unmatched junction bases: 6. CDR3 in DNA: TGTGCCAGCTCACAGGGACAGATAAGCACCGGGGAGCTGTTTTTT. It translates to CASSQGQISTGELFF.

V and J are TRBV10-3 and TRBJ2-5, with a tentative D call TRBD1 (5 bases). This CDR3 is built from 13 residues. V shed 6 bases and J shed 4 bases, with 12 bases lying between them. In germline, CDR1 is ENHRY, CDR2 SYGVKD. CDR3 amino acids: CAIRGRVGETQYF. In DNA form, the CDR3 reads TGTGCCATCAGAGGCAGGGTCGGAGAGACCCAGTACTTC.

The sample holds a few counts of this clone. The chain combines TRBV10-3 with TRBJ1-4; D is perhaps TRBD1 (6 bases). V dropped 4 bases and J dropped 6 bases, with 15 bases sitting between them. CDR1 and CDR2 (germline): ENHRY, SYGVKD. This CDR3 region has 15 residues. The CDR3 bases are TGTGCCATCAGTGGAGGCAGGGGACGTGATGAAAAACTGTTTTTT. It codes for CAISGGRGRDEKLFF.

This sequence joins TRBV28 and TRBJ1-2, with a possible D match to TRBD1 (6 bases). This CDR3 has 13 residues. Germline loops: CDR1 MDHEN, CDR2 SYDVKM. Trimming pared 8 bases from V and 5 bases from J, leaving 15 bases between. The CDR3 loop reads CASLSQGRYGYTF. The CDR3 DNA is TGTGCCAGCCTCTCCCAGGGGAGATATGGCTACACCTTC.

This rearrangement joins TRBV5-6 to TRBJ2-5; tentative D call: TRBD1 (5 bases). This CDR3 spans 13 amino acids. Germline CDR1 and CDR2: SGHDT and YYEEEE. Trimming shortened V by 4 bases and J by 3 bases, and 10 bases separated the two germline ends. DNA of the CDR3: TGTGCCAGCAGCGCCCCAGGGAAAGAGACCCAGTACTTC. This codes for CASSAPGKETQYF.

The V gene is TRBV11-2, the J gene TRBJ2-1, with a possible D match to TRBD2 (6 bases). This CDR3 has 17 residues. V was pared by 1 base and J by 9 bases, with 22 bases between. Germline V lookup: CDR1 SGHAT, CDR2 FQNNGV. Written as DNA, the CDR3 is TGTGCCAGCAGCTTAGTCCAGCTAGCGACGGCCCCGGGTGAGCAGTTCTTC. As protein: CASSLVQLATAPGEQFF.

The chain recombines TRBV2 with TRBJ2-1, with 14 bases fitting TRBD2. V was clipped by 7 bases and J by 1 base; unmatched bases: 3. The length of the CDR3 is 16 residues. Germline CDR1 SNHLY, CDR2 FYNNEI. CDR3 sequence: CASTGLAGGSYNEQFF. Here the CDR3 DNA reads TGTGCCAGCACCGGACTAGCGGGAGGATCCTACAATGAGCAGTTCTTC.

The CDR3 DNA is TGTGCCAGCAACAGGGATGCAACTAATGAAAAACTGTTTTTT. This sequence encodes CASNRDATNEKLFF. V is TRBV2 and J is TRBJ1-4, with D possibly being TRBD1 (6 bases). Germline-derived CDR1 and CDR2 are SNHLY and FYNNEI. The CDR3 length is 14 residues. The V gene lost 7 bases and the J gene lost 0 bases, with 9 bases spanning the gap.

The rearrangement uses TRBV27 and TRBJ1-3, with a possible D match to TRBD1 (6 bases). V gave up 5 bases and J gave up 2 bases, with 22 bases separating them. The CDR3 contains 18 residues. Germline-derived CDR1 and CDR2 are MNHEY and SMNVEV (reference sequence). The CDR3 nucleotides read TGTGCCAGCAGTAGAACCGGGGGGCCCAAGACCACTGGAAACACCATATATTTT. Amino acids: CASSRTGGPKTTGNTIYF.

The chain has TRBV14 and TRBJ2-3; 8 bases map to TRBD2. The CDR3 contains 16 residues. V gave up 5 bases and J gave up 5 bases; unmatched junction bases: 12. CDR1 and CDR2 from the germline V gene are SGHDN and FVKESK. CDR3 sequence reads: CASSFGLAHMGDTQYF. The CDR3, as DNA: TGTGCCAGCAGCTTCGGACTAGCCCATATGGGAGATACGCAGTATTTT.

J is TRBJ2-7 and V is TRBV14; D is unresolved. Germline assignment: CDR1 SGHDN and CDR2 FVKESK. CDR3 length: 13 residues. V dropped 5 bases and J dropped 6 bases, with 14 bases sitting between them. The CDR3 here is CASSMAVTGEQYF. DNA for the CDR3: TGTGCCAGCAGCATGGCTGTGACGGGCGAGCAGTACTTC.

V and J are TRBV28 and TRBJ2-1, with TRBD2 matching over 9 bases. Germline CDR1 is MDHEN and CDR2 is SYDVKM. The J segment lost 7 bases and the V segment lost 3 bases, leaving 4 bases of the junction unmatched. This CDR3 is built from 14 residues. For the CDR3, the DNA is TGTGCCAGCAGTTTCGGTAGCGGGAGAAATGAGCAGTTCTTC. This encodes CASSFGSGRNEQFF. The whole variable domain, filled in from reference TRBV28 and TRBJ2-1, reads DVKVTQSSRYLVKRTGEKVFLECVQDMDHENMFWYRQDPGLGLRLIYFSYDVKMKEKGDIPEGYSVSREKKERFSLILESASTNQTSMYLCASSFGSGRNEQFFGPGTRLTVL.

CDR3 sequence (DNA): TGTGCCACTCTCGTCGGGGTAGCGCTCACAGATACGCAGTATTTT. It yields the protein CATLVGVALTDTQYF. The gene calls are TRBV2 and TRBJ2-3; D perhaps matches TRBD2 (5 bases). The CDR3 runs to 15 residues. With 10 bases removed from V and 2 bases from J, the gap between germline ends came to 19 bases. Germline CDR1 reads SNHLY; CDR2 reads FYNNEI.

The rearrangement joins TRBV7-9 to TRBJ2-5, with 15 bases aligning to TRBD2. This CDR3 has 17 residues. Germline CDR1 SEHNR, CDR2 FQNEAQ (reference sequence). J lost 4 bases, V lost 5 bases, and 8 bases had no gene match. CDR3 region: CASSRTSGRALGETQYF. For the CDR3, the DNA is TGTGCCAGCAGCCGGACTAGCGGGAGGGCCCTGGGAGAGACCCAGTACTTC.

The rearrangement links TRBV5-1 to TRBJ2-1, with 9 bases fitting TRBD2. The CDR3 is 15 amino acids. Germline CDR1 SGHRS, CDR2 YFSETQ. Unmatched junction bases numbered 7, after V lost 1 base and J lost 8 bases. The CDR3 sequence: CASSLLRGGIDEQFF. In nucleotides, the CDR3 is TGCGCCAGCAGCTTGTTGCGGGGGGGCATCGATGAGCAGTTCTTC. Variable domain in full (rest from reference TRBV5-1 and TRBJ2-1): KAGVTQTPRYLIKTRGQQVTLSCSPISGHRSVSWYQQTPGQGLQFLFEYFSETQRNKGNFPGRFSGRQFSNSRSEMNVSTLELGDSALYLCASSLLRGGIDEQFFGPGTRLTVL.

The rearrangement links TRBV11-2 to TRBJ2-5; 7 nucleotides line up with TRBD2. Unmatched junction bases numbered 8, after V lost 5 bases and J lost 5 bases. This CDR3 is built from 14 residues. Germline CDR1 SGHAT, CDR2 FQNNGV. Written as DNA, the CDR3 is TGTGCCAGCAGCCCGACAAGGGGAGGGGAGACCCAGTACTTC. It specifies CASSPTRGGETQYF. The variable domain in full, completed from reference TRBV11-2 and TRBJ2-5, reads EAGVAQSPRYKIIEKRQSVAFWCNPISGHATLYWYQQILGQGPKLLIQFQNNGVVDDSQLPKDRFSAERLKGVDSTLKIQPAKLEDSAVYLCASSPTRGGETQYFGPGTRLLVL.

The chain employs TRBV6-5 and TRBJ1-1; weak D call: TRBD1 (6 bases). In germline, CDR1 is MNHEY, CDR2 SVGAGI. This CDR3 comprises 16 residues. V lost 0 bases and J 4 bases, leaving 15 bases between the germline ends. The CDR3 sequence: CASSYSYTGTSTEAFF. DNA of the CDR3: TGTGCCAGCAGTTACTCGTATACAGGGACGAGCACTGAAGCTTTCTTT.

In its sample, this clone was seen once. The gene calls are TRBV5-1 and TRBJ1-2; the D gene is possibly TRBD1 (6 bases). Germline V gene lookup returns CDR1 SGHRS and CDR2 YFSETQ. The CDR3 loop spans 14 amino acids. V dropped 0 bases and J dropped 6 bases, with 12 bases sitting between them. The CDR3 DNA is TGCGCCAGCAGCTTGGGGCAGGGGATGGATGGCTACACCTTC. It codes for CASSLGQGMDGYTF.

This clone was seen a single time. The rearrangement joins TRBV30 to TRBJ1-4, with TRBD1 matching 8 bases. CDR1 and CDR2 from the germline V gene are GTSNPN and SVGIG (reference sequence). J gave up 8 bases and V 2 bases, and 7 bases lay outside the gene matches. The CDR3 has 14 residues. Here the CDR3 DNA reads TGTGCCTGGAGTCCTGGACAGGGTGAGGAAAAACTGTTTTTT. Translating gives CAWSPGQGEEKLFF.

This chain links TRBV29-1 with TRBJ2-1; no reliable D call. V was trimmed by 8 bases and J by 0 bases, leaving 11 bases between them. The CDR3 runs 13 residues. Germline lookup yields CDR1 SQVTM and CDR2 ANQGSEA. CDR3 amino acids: CSFRLSSYNEQFF. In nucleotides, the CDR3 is TGCAGCTTTAGATTAAGCTCCTACAATGAGCAGTTCTTC.